Described below is a single TCR beta chain sequence and its context. The junction departs from the called germline gene at one end, perhaps through a read error. Synthesis of TCR beta cDNA was carried out from 500 ng total RNA with a constant-region primer. What produced the TCR beta libraries was three nested multiplex PCR rounds using slightly modified ARM-PCR. Investigators reported that the first two PCR rounds, at roughly 11 cycles each, used TRBV1-TRBV30 forward primers with a C-beta reverse primer. TCRdb used MiXCR to reprocess the multiplex PCR reads, holding one entry per CDR3 protein. The sample has about 50,000 distinct CDR3 sequences, roughly 80% seen once. Between 20 and 30 mg of unsorted bulk tissue served as the source from which RNA and DNA were co-extracted. The germline CDR1 and CDR2 sequences are MNHEY and SVGAGI. The CDR3 runs to 15 residues. These data come from a study of tumor-infiltrating lymphocytes in primary liver carcinoma.

The TCR comes from a middle-aged man with primary liver carcinoma and hepatitis B virus infection. This chain links TRBV6-5 with TRBJ2-3; 12 nucleotides match TRBD2. The source material was liver tumor tissue from sampling region 5. Subset meaning: tumor region T5, tumor centre. The CDR3 sequence is CVSNPGLAGTGTQYF. In nucleotides, the CDR3 is TGTGTCAGCAACCCAGGACTAGCGGGAACTGGTACGCAGTATTTT.